This passage covers 6 T cell receptor beta chains from one sample sequenced in a study of blood T cell repertoires in COVID-19. This table comes from immunoSEQ multiplex PCR, and its TCRdb copy is limited to in-frame clones, with some not included. The sample contains about 320,000 clones, around 89% of which appear only once. Material: peripheral blood. Source of these receptors: a woman younger than 45 with COVID-19, enrolled during active disease.

This chain links TRBV18 with TRBJ1-3; D uncertain. Per the germline V gene, CDR1 is KGHSH and CDR2 is LQKENI. The V end was cut by 3 bases, the J end by 1 base, with 16 bases between. This CDR3 comprises 17 residues. CDR3 sequence (DNA): TGTGCCAGCTCACCCCAACCCCCAGGAGGTTCTGGAAACACCATATATTTT. Its protein product is CASSPQPPGGSGNTIYF.

This chain joins TRBV27 and TRBJ2-3, with 8 nucleotides matching TRBD2. V gave up 6 bases and J gave up 2 bases; unmatched junction bases: 4. This CDR3 region has 14 residues. From germline, CDR1 is MNHEY and CDR2 SMNVEV (reference sequence). The CDR3 protein is CASSGGAITDTQYF. The CDR3 coding sequence is TGTGCCAGCAGCGGGGGGGCCATCACAGATACGCAGTATTTT.

The chain is built from TRBV27 and TRBJ1-2; D call uncertain. This CDR3 region has 15 residues. V was clipped by 6 bases and J by 2 bases, with 16 bases between them. Germline V gene lookup returns CDR1 MNHEY and CDR2 SMNVEV (reference sequence). CDR3 amino acids: CASSRTGGTNYGYTF. CDR3 in DNA: TGTGCCAGCAGCAGAACGGGAGGAACCAACTATGGCTACACCTTC.

The table lists this clone with a count of one. The chain is built from TRBV19 and TRBJ2-7, with D possibly being TRBD2 (7 bases). Trimming took 3 bases from V and 2 from J, leaving 14 bases between them. CDR1 is LNHDA, CDR2 SQIVND, per germline (reference sequence). This CDR3 spans 15 amino acids. As DNA, the CDR3 is TGTGCCAGTAGTATTGGCGGGGGCATCACCTACGAGCAGTACTTC. Translated, it gives CASSIGGGITYEQYF.

The rearrangement joins TRBV27 to TRBJ2-7; D perhaps matches TRBD2 (6 bases). Germline V gene data show CDR1 as MNHEY and CDR2 as SMNVEV (reference sequence). The V gene lost 11 bases and the J gene lost 2 bases, with 10 bases spanning the gap. The CDR3 totals 11 residues. The CDR3 DNA follows: TGTGCCGCGGGGCCTACCTACGAGCAGTACTTC. It codes for CAAGPTYEQYF.

The CDR3 DNA reads as TGTGCCAGCAGCTCCCAGAGGGAACGAGGATACAATGAGCAGTTCTTC. This codes for CASSSQRERGYNEQFF. The rearrangement links TRBV7-6 to TRBJ2-1, with a tentative D call TRBD2 (5 bases). Germline CDR1 reads SGHVS; CDR2 reads FNYEAQ. The CDR3 has 16 amino acids. Trimming stripped 4 bases from V and 4 bases from J, with 17 bases between.